The 13 T cell receptor beta chains reported below all come from one sample, sequenced in a study of Graves' ophthalmopathy and Graves' hyperthyroidism. Researchers took RNA transcripts and amplified TCR beta CDR3 regions from them. RT-PCR was first run with HTBI primers, then multiplex PCR in a second round. TCRdb redid the calling of the multiplex PCR reads with MiXCR, one entry per CDR3 protein. The data contain hundreds of thousands of distinct CDR3 sequences, about 20% of them singletons. The material sequenced was peripheral blood. These TCRs come from a woman younger than 35 with stable Graves' hyperthyroidism. Some clones in this sample may be carry-over from other donors' samples.

The V call is TRBV6-1, the J call TRBJ1-1, with D uncertain. Trimming pared 8 bases from V and 6 bases from J, leaving 13 bases between. Germline V gives CDR1 MNHNS, CDR2 SASEGT. The CDR3 has 12 amino acids. The CDR3 sequence: CASRVPRAEAFF. CDR3 coding DNA: TGTGCCAGCCGGGTGCCAAGAGCTGAAGCTTTCTTT.

This clonotype was counted ten times or more. The J gene is TRBJ2-7, the V gene TRBV6-5; no clear D. The CDR3 length is 12 residues. Trimming took off 7 bases at V and 0 bases at J, with 7 bases between the two ends. Per the germline V gene, CDR1 is MNHEY and CDR2 is SVGAGI. CDR3 in DNA: TGTGCCAGCAACTCATACTCCTACGAGCAGTACTTC. This translates into CASNSYSYEQYF.

The CDR3 sequence is CASSLSPDYNSPLHF. CDR3 nucleotides: TGTGCCAGCAGCTTGTCTCCAGATTATAATTCACCCCTCCACTTT. The chain joins TRBV7-2 to TRBJ1-6; no clear D gene. V gave up 3 bases and J gave up 4 bases, with 10 bases separating them. CDR1 and CDR2 from the germline V gene are SGHTA and FQGNSA. The CDR3 runs 15 residues.

This clonotype was found many times. The chain recombines TRBV5-1 with TRBJ1-3; D is unclear. CDR3 length equals 15 residues. Between the trimmed V and J ends, which lost 0 bases and 0 bases, there was a span of 7 bases. The germline CDR1 and CDR2 sequences are SGHRS and YFSETQ. The CDR3 reads CASSLDGSSGNTIYF. DNA for the CDR3: TGCGCCAGCAGCTTGGACGGAAGCTCTGGAAACACCATATATTTT.

This clonotype was found many times. This chain uses TRBV7-6 with TRBJ2-2, with D perhaps TRBD1 (5 bases). V was trimmed by 10 bases and J by 1 base, leaving 10 bases between them. Germline V gives CDR1 SGHVS, CDR2 FNYEAQ. The CDR3 contains 13 residues. DNA of the CDR3: TGTGCCACCCGAACAGGGAACACCGGGGAGCTGTTTTTT. Its translation is CATRTGNTGELFF.

The table lists this clonotype with many counts. V and J are TRBV30 and TRBJ2-7; tentatively, D is TRBD1 (5 bases). Germline CDR1 is GTSNPN and CDR2 is SVGIG (reference sequence). The CDR3 extends over 12 amino acids. Deletions cut 2 bases from V and 5 bases from J, with 10 bases between. CDR3: CAWSSMGHEQYF. The CDR3 DNA is TGTGCCTGGAGTTCAATGGGGCACGAGCAGTACTTC.

The chain has TRBV30 and TRBJ2-7; D possibly corresponds to TRBD1 (6 bases). The CDR3 length is 13 residues. Germline CDR1 reads GTSNPN; CDR2 reads SVGIG (reference sequence). The CDR3 loop is CTQGAGGPYEQYF. The CDR3 DNA is TGTACACAAGGGGCTGGGGGCCCTTACGAGCAGTACTTC.

This clonotype was found many times. J is TRBJ2-4 and V is TRBV25-1, with D perhaps matching TRBD1 (6 bases). Trimming shortened V by 3 bases and J by 3 bases, and 12 bases separated the two germline ends. Germline CDR1 and CDR2: MGHDK and SYGVNS. The CDR3 loop spans 15 amino acids. The DNA for the CDR3 is TGTGCCAGCAGTGACGCAAAGGGGGACAAAAACATTCAGTACTTC. This translates into CASSDAKGDKNIQYF.

The chain is built from TRBV6-5 and TRBJ2-7; 8 nucleotides match TRBD2. CDR3 length: 16 amino acids. The V gene end was trimmed by 2 bases and the J gene end by 1 base; junction bases not matched to a gene: 7. CDR1 is MNHEY and CDR2 is SVGAGI in the germline V gene. Written as DNA, the CDR3 is TGTGCCAGCAGTTACGCATTAGCTAGCGGGTCCTACGAGCAGTACTTC. Translating it yields CASSYALASGSYEQYF.

This clonotype has at least ten counts. The rearrangement joins TRBV25-1 to TRBJ1-1; D gene unclear. CDR1 is MGHDK, CDR2 SYGVNS, per germline. The CDR3 covers 14 residues. V lost 2 bases to trimming and J lost 5 bases, with 12 bases between them. The CDR3 sequence is CASSEIGSGTEAFF. CDR3 coding DNA: TGTGCCAGCAGTGAAATAGGGTCGGGGACTGAAGCTTTCTTT.

V gene TRBV9 combines with J gene TRBJ2-5, with D possibly matching TRBD1 (5 bases). The CDR3 loop spans 15 amino acids. The germline V gene has CDR1 SGDLS and CDR2 YYNGEE. V lost 4 bases, J lost 2 bases, and 15 bases lay in between. The CDR3 nucleotides are TGTGCCAGCAGCCCCCAGGGCCCTTTTCAAGAGACCCAGTACTTC. Its protein is CASSPQGPFQETQYF.

The CDR3 loop reads CASKGFTDTQYF. The CDR3 bases are TGCGCCAGCAAGGGGTTCACAGATACGCAGTATTTT. The V gene is TRBV4-1, the J gene TRBJ2-3, with D possibly matching TRBD1 (5 bases). Germline V CDR1 and CDR2: MGHRA, YSYEKL. The V end was cut by 7 bases, the J end by 2 bases, with 7 bases between. The CDR3 spans 12 residues.

The V call is TRBV19, the J call TRBJ2-5; 8 bases fit TRBD2. From germline, CDR1 is LNHDA and CDR2 SQIVND (reference sequence). The length of the CDR3 is 13 residues. Trimming cost V 6 bases and J 3 bases; bases outside gene matches: 3. In DNA form, the CDR3 reads TGTGCCAGTAGCACGGGGGGGAAAGAGACCCAGTACTTC. It codes for CASSTGGKETQYF.